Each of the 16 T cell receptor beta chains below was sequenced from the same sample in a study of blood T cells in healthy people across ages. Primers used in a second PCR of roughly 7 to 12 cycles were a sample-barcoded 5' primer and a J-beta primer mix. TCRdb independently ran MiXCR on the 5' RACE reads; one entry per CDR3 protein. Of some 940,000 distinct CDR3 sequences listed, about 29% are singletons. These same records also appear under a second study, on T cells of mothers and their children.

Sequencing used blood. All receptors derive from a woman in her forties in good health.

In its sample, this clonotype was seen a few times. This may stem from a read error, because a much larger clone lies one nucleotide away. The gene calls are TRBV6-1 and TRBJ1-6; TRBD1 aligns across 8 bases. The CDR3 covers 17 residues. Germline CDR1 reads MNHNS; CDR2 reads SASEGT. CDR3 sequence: CASRSGTGSSYNSPRHF. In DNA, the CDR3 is TGTGCCAGCAGATCCGGGACAGGAAGCTCCTATAATTCACCCCGCCACTTT.

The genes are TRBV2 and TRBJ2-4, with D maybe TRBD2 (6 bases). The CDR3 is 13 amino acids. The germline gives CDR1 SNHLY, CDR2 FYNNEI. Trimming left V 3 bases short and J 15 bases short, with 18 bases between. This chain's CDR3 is CASSEDARETRYF. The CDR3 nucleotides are TGTGCCAGCAGTGAGGACGCCCGGGAGACCCGGTACTTC.

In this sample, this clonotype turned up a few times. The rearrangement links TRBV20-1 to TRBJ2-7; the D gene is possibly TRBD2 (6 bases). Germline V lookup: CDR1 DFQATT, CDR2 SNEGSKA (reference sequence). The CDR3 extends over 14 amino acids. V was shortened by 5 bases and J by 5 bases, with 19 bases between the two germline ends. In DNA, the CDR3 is TGCAGTGCTTCTTCGGCGGGACGGCCCGACGAGCAGTACTTC. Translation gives CSASSAGRPDEQYF.

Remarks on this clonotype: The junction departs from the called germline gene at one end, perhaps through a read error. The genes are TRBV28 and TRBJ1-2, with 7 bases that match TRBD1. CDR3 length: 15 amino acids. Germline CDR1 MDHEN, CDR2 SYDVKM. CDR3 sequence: CTSSSSGGTAYGYTF. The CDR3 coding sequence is TGTACCAGCAGTTCCTCAGGGGGGACAGCTTATGGCTACACCTTC.

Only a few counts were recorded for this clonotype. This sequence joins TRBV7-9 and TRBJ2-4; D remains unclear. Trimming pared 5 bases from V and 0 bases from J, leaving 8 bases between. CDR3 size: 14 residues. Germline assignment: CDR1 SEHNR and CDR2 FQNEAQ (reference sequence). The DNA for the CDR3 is TGTGCCAGCAGCACAGAGCTAGCCAAAAACATTCAGTACTTC. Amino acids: CASSTELAKNIQYF.

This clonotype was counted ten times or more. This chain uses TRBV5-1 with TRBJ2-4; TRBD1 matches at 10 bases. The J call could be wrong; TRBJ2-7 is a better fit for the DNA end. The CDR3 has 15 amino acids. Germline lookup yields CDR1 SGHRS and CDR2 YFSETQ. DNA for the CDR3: TGCGCCAGCAGCCCATCCGGGACAGGGGCGTACGAGCAGTACTTC. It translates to CASSPSGTGAYEQYF.

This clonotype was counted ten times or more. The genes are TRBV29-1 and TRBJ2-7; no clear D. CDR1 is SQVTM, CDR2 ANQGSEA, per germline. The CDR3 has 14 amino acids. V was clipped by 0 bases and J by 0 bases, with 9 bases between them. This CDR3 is CSVEESTPSYEQYF. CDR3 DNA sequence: TGCAGCGTTGAAGAGTCAACCCCCTCCTACGAGCAGTACTTC.

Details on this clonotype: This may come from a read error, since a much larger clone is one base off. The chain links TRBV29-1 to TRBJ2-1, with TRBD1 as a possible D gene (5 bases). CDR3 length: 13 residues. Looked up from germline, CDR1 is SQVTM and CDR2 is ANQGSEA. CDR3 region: CNANPSRASEQFF. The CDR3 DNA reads TGCAACGCAAACCCTTCCAGGGCTTCGGAGCAGTTCTTC.

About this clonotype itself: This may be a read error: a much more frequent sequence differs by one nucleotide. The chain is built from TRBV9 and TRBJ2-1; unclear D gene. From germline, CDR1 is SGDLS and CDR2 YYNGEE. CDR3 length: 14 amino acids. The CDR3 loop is CANSVSDFYNEQFF. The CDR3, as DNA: TGTGCCAACAGCGTAAGCGATTTCTACAATGAGCAGTTCTTC.

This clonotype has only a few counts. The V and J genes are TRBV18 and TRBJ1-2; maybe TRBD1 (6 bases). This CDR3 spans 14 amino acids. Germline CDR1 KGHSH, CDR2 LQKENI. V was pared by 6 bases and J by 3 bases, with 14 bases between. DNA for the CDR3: TGTGCCAGCTCCGAGACAGGAAATTACTATGGCTACACCTTC. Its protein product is CASSETGNYYGYTF.

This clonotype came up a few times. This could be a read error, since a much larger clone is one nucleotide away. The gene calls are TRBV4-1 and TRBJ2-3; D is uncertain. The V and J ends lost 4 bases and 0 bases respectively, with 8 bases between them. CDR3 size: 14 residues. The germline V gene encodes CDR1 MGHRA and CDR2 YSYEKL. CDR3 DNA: TGCGCCAGCAGCCCTCCGAGGAGCACAGATACGCAGTATTTT. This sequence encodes CASSPPRSTDTQYF.

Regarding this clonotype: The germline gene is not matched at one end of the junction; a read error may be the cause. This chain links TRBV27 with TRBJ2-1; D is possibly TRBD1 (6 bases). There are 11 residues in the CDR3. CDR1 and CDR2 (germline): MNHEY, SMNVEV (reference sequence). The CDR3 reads CASSTGNVQFF. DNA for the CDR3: TGTGCCAGCAGCACAGGGAATGTGCAGTTCTTC.

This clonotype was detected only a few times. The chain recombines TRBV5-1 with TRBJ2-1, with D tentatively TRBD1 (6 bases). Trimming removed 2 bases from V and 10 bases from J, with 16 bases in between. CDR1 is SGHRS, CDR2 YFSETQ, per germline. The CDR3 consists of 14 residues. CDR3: CASSLIAQGREQFF. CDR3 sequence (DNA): TGCGCCAGCAGCTTAATAGCCCAGGGGCGGGAGCAGTTCTTC.

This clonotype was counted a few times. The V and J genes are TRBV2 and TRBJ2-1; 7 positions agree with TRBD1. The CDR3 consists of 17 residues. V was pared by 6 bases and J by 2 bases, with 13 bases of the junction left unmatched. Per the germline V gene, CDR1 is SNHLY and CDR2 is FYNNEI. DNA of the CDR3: TGTGCCAGCAGCGATAATTTTAAAGGGACAGCCTACAATGAGCAGTTCTTC. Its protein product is CASSDNFKGTAYNEQFF.

The CDR3 loop reads CASSFVLPGGGYTF. CDR3 nucleotides: TGTGCCAGCAGCTTCGTGCTCCCGGGTGGTGGCTACACCTTC. This rearrangement joins TRBV7-9 to TRBJ1-2, with unresolved D. The CDR3 consists of 14 residues. Germline CDR1 and CDR2: SEHNR and FQNEAQ (reference sequence). The V end was cut by 3 bases, the J end by 7 bases, with 15 bases between. The full variable domain, with the rest looked up from reference TRBV7-9 and TRBJ1-2, is DTGVSQNPRHKITKRGQNVTFRCDPISEHNRLYWYRQTLGQGPEFLTYFQNEAQLEKSRLLSDRFSAERPKGSFSTLEIQRTEQGDSAMYLCASSFVLPGGGYTFGSGTRLTVV.

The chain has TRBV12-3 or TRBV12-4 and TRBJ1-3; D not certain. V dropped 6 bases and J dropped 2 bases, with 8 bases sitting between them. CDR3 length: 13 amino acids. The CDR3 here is CASRLSPGNTIYF. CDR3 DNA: TGTGCCAGCAGACTATCACCTGGAAACACCATATATTTT.